This entry lists 3 T cell receptor beta chains sequenced from one sample in a study of blood T cell repertoires in COVID-19. TCRdb's table, derived via immunoSEQ multiplex PCR, lists solely in-frame clones and lacks some. The table has about 210,000 clones, about 82% seen once; the top ten hold around 1%. Sequencing was performed on peripheral blood. The origin of the receptors is a man aged 60 to 75 with COVID-19, enrolled during active disease.

CDR3 sequence reads: CASSYSGGTNTEAFF. The CDR3 coding sequence is TGTGCCAGCTCCTACTCGGGCGGGACGAACACTGAAGCTTTCTTT. The chain couples TRBV18 to TRBJ1-1; tentatively, D is TRBD1 (5 bases). The CDR3 is 15 amino acids. Between the trimmed V and J ends, which lost 6 bases and 1 base, there was a span of 15 bases. Per germline, CDR1 KGHSH and CDR2 LQKENI.

The genes are TRBV18 and TRBJ1-3, with TRBD1 as a possible D gene (5 bases). The germline V and J ends were trimmed by 2 bases and 1 base, with 15 bases remaining between them. CDR1 and CDR2 (germline): KGHSH, LQKENI. The CDR3 runs to 17 residues. The CDR3 DNA sequence: TGTGCCAGCTCACCAACAGGAAGTGACAGTTCTGGAAACACCATATATTTT. Its translation: CASSPTGSDSSGNTIYF.

The gene calls are TRBV6-5 and TRBJ2-5; D is ambiguous. This CDR3 contains 10 residues. Deletions cut 8 bases from V and 4 bases from J, with 5 bases between. Per the germline V gene, CDR1 is MNHEY and CDR2 is SVGAGI. CDR3: CASAGETQYF. The CDR3 nucleotides are TGTGCCAGCGCCGGAGAGACCCAGTACTTC.